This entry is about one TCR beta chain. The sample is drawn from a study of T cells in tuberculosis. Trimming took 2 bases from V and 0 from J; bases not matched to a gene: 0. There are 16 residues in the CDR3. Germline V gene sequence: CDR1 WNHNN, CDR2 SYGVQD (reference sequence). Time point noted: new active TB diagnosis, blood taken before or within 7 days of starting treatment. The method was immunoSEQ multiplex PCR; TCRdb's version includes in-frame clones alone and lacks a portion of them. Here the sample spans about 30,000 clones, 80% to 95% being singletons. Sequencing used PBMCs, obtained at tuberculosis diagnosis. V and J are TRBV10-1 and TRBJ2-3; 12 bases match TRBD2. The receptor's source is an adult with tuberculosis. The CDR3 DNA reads TGCGCCAGCAGTGAGACTAGCGGGGGGAGCACAGATACGCAGTATTTT. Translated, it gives CASSETSGGSTDTQYF.